The next 13 T cell receptor beta chains were all read from a single sample in a study of beta chain features in type 1 diabetes. General study points: Type 1 diabetes patients showed a moderate but significant shortening of TCRB CDR3s in all four CD4+ subsets.

Their specific antigens are unknown. Expressed TCRB transcripts were sequenced because the isolated RNA had all been reverse transcribed beforehand. Repertoires were generated with immunoSEQ multiplex PCR, while TCRdb's copy carries only in-frame clones and drops some. The table lists 41,000 or so clones, approximately 70% of them singletons. The sample was Tregs from blood. All receptors come from a man aged 25 to 40 with type 1 diabetes. Some clones in this sample may be carry-over from other donors' samples.

V and J are TRBV28 and TRBJ2-7, with 8 bases fitting TRBD2. CDR3 length: 16 amino acids. V was clipped by 3 bases and J by 2 bases; unmatched bases: 9. CDR1 is MDHEN and CDR2 is SYDVKM in the germline V gene. CDR3 sequence: CASSLAGLGFPYEQYF. The CDR3 coding sequence is TGTGCCAGCAGTTTGGCGGGACTAGGTTTCCCCTACGAGCAGTACTTC.

The DNA for the CDR3 is TGTGCCAGCAGCCCTAGCCCAGGACGTGAAGCTTTCTTT. It is translated as CASSPSPGREAFF. The chain links TRBV7-2 to TRBJ1-1; unclear D gene. Germline assignment: CDR1 SGHTA and CDR2 FQGNSA. CDR3 length equals 13 residues. The V and J ends lost 5 bases and 7 bases respectively, with 14 bases between them.

V usage is TRBV5-6 and J usage is TRBJ1-1; TRBD1 matches at 9 bases. The trim removed 2 bases at V and 1 base at J, leaving 3 bases unmatched. CDR3 size: 15 residues. Germline loops: CDR1 SGHDT, CDR2 YYEEEE. CDR3 coding DNA: TGTGCCAGCAGCTTTTACAGGGGGCCGAACACTGAAGCTTTCTTT. Translated, it gives CASSFYRGPNTEAFF.

The J gene is TRBJ2-4, the V gene TRBV5-1; the match to TRBD1 covers 8 bases. Germline assignment: CDR1 SGHRS and CDR2 YFSETQ. The ends lost 5 bases at V and 6 bases at J; junction bases unmatched: 7. The CDR3 totals 14 residues. CDR3 DNA: TGCGCCAGCAGTTACACAGGGGGGCGAAACATTCAGTACTTC. Translating it yields CASSYTGGRNIQYF.

This clone was picked up one time. V usage is TRBV4-1 and J usage is TRBJ1-1; D remains ambiguous. Between the trimmed V and J ends, which lost 1 base and 1 base, there was a span of 13 bases. CDR1 and CDR2 from the germline V gene are MGHRA and YSYEKL. This CDR3 spans 16 amino acids. The CDR3 nucleotides read TGCGCCAGCAGCCAAGTGCGGGGAGAGGGGAACACTGAAGCTTTCTTT. This gives the protein CASSQVRGEGNTEAFF.

The V call is TRBV4-1, the J call TRBJ2-7; no clear D. The CDR3 has 15 amino acids. Trimming shortened V by 1 base and J by 0 bases, and 10 bases separated the two germline ends. Germline V gene data show CDR1 as MGHRA and CDR2 as YSYEKL. The CDR3 spells CASSQGVVPSYEQYF. The CDR3 coding sequence is TGCGCCAGCAGCCAAGGAGTAGTGCCCTCCTACGAGCAGTACTTC.

The rearrangement uses TRBV6-1 and TRBJ1-1; tentative D call: TRBD1 (5 bases). This CDR3 comprises 12 residues. Between the trimmed V and J ends, which lost 7 bases and 1 base, there was a span of 7 bases. Germline V gene lookup returns CDR1 MNHNS and CDR2 SASEGT. CDR3 sequence reads: CASNGQNTEAFF. The CDR3 DNA is TGTGCCAGCAACGGACAGAACACTGAAGCTTTCTTT.

As regards this clone: Mismatch with germline at one junction end may stem from a read error. J is TRBJ2-7 and V is TRBV6-1, with 7 bases that match TRBD1. CDR3 length: 14 amino acids. CDR1 and CDR2 from the germline V gene are MNHNS and SASEGT. The CDR3 DNA sequence: TGTGCCAGCAGAAACCGACAGGGTTCCTACAAGCAGTACTTC. Encoded protein: CASRNRQGSYKQYF.

The chain recombines TRBV6-1 with TRBJ2-7, with 10 bases aligning to TRBD1. In germline, CDR1 is MNHNS, CDR2 SASEGT. V was clipped by 6 bases and J by 5 bases; unmatched bases: 4. This CDR3 has 13 residues. The CDR3 sequence: CASRLTGGHEQYF. The CDR3, as DNA: TGTGCCAGCAGGTTGACAGGGGGCCACGAGCAGTACTTC.

The rearrangement links TRBV7-9 to TRBJ2-1; the D gene is possibly TRBD2 (6 bases). CDR3 length: 15 amino acids. Per germline, CDR1 SEHNR and CDR2 FQNEAQ (reference sequence). The germline V and J ends were trimmed by 6 bases and 5 bases, with 17 bases remaining between them. The CDR3 here is CASRGEGGPHNEQFF. The CDR3 nucleotides read TGTGCCAGCAGAGGAGAGGGAGGACCGCACAATGAGCAGTTCTTC.

The sample holds one count of this clone. Distinct nucleotide sequences in the sample also encode this CDR3. This sequence joins TRBV4-3 and TRBJ1-1; D remains ambiguous. The CDR3 is made up of 13 amino acids. The V and J ends lost 0 bases and 1 base respectively, with 3 bases between them. Germline CDR1 and CDR2: LGHNA and YSLEER. The CDR3 sequence is CASSQDRNTEAFF. CDR3 nucleotides: TGCGCCAGCAGCCAAGACAGGAACACTGAAGCTTTCTTT.

The chain combines TRBV5-1 with TRBJ2-7, with 9 nucleotides matching TRBD1. Germline CDR1 reads SGHRS; CDR2 reads YFSETQ. With V trimmed by 6 bases and J by 4 bases, 8 bases remained unmatched. This CDR3 has 14 residues. CDR3 DNA sequence: TGCGCCAGCAAGGGACAGGGCCAGCTTTACGAGCAGTACTTC. It encodes CASKGQGQLYEQYF.

This clone was seen a few times. The chain is built from TRBV2 and TRBJ1-1; the D is unclear. The germline gives CDR1 SNHLY, CDR2 FYNNEI. V was trimmed by 0 bases and J by 4 bases, leaving 9 bases between them. The CDR3 sequence is 14 residues long. The CDR3 sequence: CASSEAIRGTEAFF. The CDR3 nucleotides are TGTGCCAGCAGTGAAGCGATCCGAGGCACTGAAGCTTTCTTT.